These 22 T cell receptor beta chains originate from one sample sequenced in a study of blood T cells in healthy people across ages. Through a sample-barcoded 5' primer and a J-beta primer mix, a second PCR was run for roughly 6 to 11 cycles. From the 5' RACE reads, TCRdb called clonotypes with MiXCR, one entry per CDR3 protein. The data show 1.5 million to 1.9 million distinct CDR3 sequences, 40% to 45% seen once. The specimen sequenced was blood. The receptor source for this set is a woman aged 18-29 years in good health.

This clonotype has just a few counts. The J gene is TRBJ2-3, the V gene TRBV27; no firm D call. The CDR3 totals 15 residues. The germline CDR1 and CDR2 sequences are MNHEY and SMNVEV (reference sequence). The V end was cut by 5 bases, the J end by 3 bases, with 15 bases between. CDR3 nucleotides: TGTGCCAGCAGTCCCTACGGATTTAATACAGATACGCAGTATTTT. Translated, it gives CASSPYGFNTDTQYF.

The chain couples TRBV12-3 or TRBV12-4 to TRBJ2-5; 11 nucleotides match TRBD2. V shed 3 bases, J shed 11 bases, and the junction held 14 bases outside the gene matches. The CDR3 covers 16 residues. The CDR3 DNA is TGTGCCAGCAGTTTCTCCGGGACTAGCGGCTACAATGAGCAGTACTTC. It yields the protein CASSFSGTSGYNEQYF.

This clonotype has just a few counts. A single base separates this from a much larger clone, so it may be a read error. The CDR3 here is CASSLPQGNMGNEQYF. In DNA form, the CDR3 reads TGCGCCAGCAGCTTGCCCCAGGGTAATATGGGGAATGAGCAGTACTTC. The V call is TRBV5-1, the J call TRBJ2-7, with D perhaps TRBD1 (5 bases). The V gene lost 1 base and the J gene lost 7 bases, with 21 bases spanning the gap. Looked up from germline, CDR1 is SGHRS and CDR2 is YFSETQ. The CDR3 runs 16 residues.

As to this clonotype: A much more abundant neighbour one base away suggests this may be a read error. Written as DNA, the CDR3 is TGCGCCAGCAGCCAAGAATTACCCCTTCCGGACAGGAACTACCAGGGTTTGGATACGCAGTATTTT. Encoded protein: CASSQELPLPDRNYQGLDTQYF. V is TRBV4-3 and J is TRBJ2-3; 7 bases match TRBD1. This CDR3 comprises 22 residues. The V gene's germline CDR1 is LGHNA and CDR2 YSLEER. V was pared by 0 bases and J by 6 bases, with 27 bases of the junction left unmatched.

As to this clonotype: One end of the junction does not line up with germline, which may come from a read error. This sequence joins TRBV7-8 and TRBJ1-2; maybe TRBD1 (5 bases). The CDR3 is made up of 14 amino acids. Germline V lookup: CDR1 SGHVS, CDR2 FQNEAQ. CDR3 in amino acids: CASSNKWGIYGCTF. CDR3 bases: TGTGCCAGCAGCAACAAGTGGGGGATCTATGGCTGCACCTTC.

This clonotype was detected ten times or more. The chain carries TRBV10-3 and TRBJ2-5, with 9 bases matching TRBD2. The CDR3 contains 14 residues. From germline, CDR1 is ENHRY and CDR2 SYGVKD. V trimming: 4 bases; J trimming: 1 base; junction bases outside the gene matches: 1. This chain's CDR3 is CAISASGIQETQYF. The CDR3 nucleotides are TGTGCCATCAGTGCTAGCGGGATCCAAGAGACCCAGTACTTC.

This clonotype was observed a few times. The V gene is TRBV9, the J gene TRBJ1-1; D ambiguous. Germline V gene data show CDR1 as SGDLS and CDR2 as YYNGEE. This CDR3 is built from 14 residues. Trimming cost V 2 bases and J 0 bases, with 8 bases left between them. CDR3 in DNA: TGTGCCAGCAGCGTGGGCCCTATGAACACTGAAGCTTTCTTT. Its translation: CASSVGPMNTEAFF.

There are a few counts of this clonotype. The chain uses TRBV13 and TRBJ2-7; unclear D gene. V was cut by 3 bases and J by 6 bases, with 9 bases left in between. Germline V gives CDR1 PRHDT, CDR2 FYEKMQ (reference sequence). The CDR3 is 12 residues long. Here the CDR3 DNA reads TGTGCCAGCAGCTTGGACCGTATCGAGCAGTACTTC. It is translated as CASSLDRIEQYF.

The genes are TRBV20-1 and TRBJ1-2; D not resolved. Germline V CDR1 and CDR2: DFQATT, SNEGSKA (reference sequence). Between the trimmed V and J ends, which lost 3 bases and 7 bases, there was a span of 12 bases. The CDR3 is made up of 12 amino acids. The CDR3 is CSASISFLGYTF. The CDR3 DNA sequence: TGCAGTGCTAGTATCAGTTTTCTTGGCTACACCTTC.

This clonotype was observed a handful of times. The J gene is TRBJ2-1, the V gene TRBV20-1, with 13 nucleotides matching TRBD2. In germline, CDR1 is DFQATT, CDR2 SNEGSKA (reference sequence). The CDR3 runs to 16 residues. The junction had 7 bases not matched to a gene; V was cut back by 0 bases and J by 8 bases. Here the CDR3 DNA reads TGCAGTGCTAGAGATGTGGGACTAGCGGGGCCCCATGAGCAGTTCTTC. It codes for CSARDVGLAGPHEQFF.

The chain combines TRBV10-3 with TRBJ1-2; tentatively, D is TRBD1 (5 bases). Germline V CDR1 and CDR2: ENHRY, SYGVKD. With 0 bases removed from V and 7 bases from J, the gap between germline ends came to 9 bases. The CDR3 is made up of 13 amino acids. The CDR3 reads CAISESGVGGYTF. The DNA for the CDR3 is TGTGCCATCAGTGAGTCAGGGGTAGGTGGCTACACCTTC.

About this clonotype itself: The junction differs from germline at one of its ends, possibly a read error. The genes are TRBV7-9 and TRBJ2-4; TRBD2 aligns across 7 bases. CDR3 length: 13 amino acids. Per the germline V gene, CDR1 is SEHNR and CDR2 is FQNEAQ (reference sequence). This chain's CDR3 is CASSVAPRGWQYF. Here the CDR3 DNA reads TGTGCCAGCAGCGTAGCCCCGCGGGGGTGGCAGTACTTC. Based on the CDR3 plus reference TRBV7-9 and TRBJ2-4, the full variable domain is DTGVSQNPRHKITKRGQNVTFRCDPISEHNRLYWYRQTLGQGPEFLTYFQNEAQLEKSRLLSDRFSAERPKGSFSTLEIQRTEQGDSAMYLCASSVAPRGWQYFGAGTRLSVL.

This chain links TRBV12-5 with TRBJ2-1; 12 bases match TRBD2. The V segment lost 5 bases and the J segment 5 bases; nucleotides outside the gene matches: 7. CDR1 LGHNT and CDR2 FRNRAP come from the germline V gene. CDR3 length: 16 amino acids. The CDR3 loop reads CASGETSGRANNEQFF. In DNA form, the CDR3 reads TGTGCTAGTGGTGAGACTAGCGGGAGAGCGAACAATGAGCAGTTCTTC.

V and J are TRBV5-1 and TRBJ2-1, with 10 bases fitting TRBD2. This CDR3 is 16 amino acids long. The V gene's germline CDR1 is SGHRS and CDR2 YFSETQ. V lost 5 bases to trimming and J lost 6 bases; unmatched junction nucleotides: 11. CDR3 sequence (DNA): TGCGCCAGCAGTATTCTTAGCGGGAGGACCATCAATGAGCAGTTCTTC. Translated, it gives CASSILSGRTINEQFF.

This clonotype was counted only a few times. CDR3 DNA: TGCGCCAGCAGTCAATCGTTCGCGGGAATAGGAAAGATATATGAGCAGTTCTTC. Its protein product is CASSQSFAGIGKIYEQFF. V is TRBV23-1 and J is TRBJ2-1, with D possibly TRBD2 on 6 matching bases. TRBV23-1 is given ORF status, its function remaining uncertain. The V end was cut by 0 bases, the J end by 8 bases, with 23 bases between. The CDR3 sequence is 18 residues long.

V gene TRBV27 combines with J gene TRBJ2-3, with 8 bases lining up with TRBD2. The CDR3 has 14 residues. J gave up 4 bases and V 7 bases, and 7 bases lay outside the gene matches. The germline V gene encodes CDR1 MNHEY and CDR2 SMNVEV (reference sequence). The CDR3 loop is CASMRSGSADTQYF. In nucleotides, the CDR3 is TGTGCCAGCATGAGGAGCGGGAGTGCAGATACGCAGTATTTT.

This clonotype has more than one count but fewer than ten. The J gene is TRBJ2-1, the V gene TRBV4-1; maybe TRBD1 (5 bases). With 3 bases removed from V and 8 bases from J, the gap between germline ends came to 20 bases. Germline lookup yields CDR1 MGHRA and CDR2 YSYEKL. The CDR3 runs to 16 residues. This CDR3 is CASSQPLRGKRDEQFF. CDR3 sequence (DNA): TGCGCCAGCAGCCAGCCCCTAAGGGGTAAGCGCGATGAGCAGTTCTTC.

This clonotype has a single count. The chain couples TRBV14 to TRBJ2-7, with D hard to call. Trimming took off 4 bases at V and 7 bases at J, with 14 bases between the two ends. This CDR3 is 13 amino acids long. CDR1 and CDR2 from the germline V gene are SGHDN and FVKESK. CDR3 bases: TGTGCCAGCAGCCGAGGATGGGTCAATGAGCAGTACTTC. It specifies CASSRGWVNEQYF.

The J gene is TRBJ2-1, the V gene TRBV6-5, with 8 positions matching TRBD2. This CDR3 contains 16 residues. V gave up 0 bases and J gave up 3 bases; unmatched junction bases: 4. Germline CDR1 is MNHEY and CDR2 is SVGAGI. The CDR3 sequence is CASSYSLAGIYNEQFF. The CDR3 DNA follows: TGTGCCAGCAGTTACTCCCTAGCGGGTATCTACAATGAGCAGTTCTTC.

This clonotype was seen at least ten times. The chain employs TRBV7-2 and TRBJ2-1; tentatively, D is TRBD2 (8 bases). Germline V CDR1 and CDR2: SGHTA, FQGNSA. The CDR3 totals 16 residues. Trimming removed 1 base from V and 4 bases from J, with 14 bases in between. This chain's CDR3 is CASSLDSGTVYNEQFF. CDR3 bases: TGTGCCAGCAGCTTAGATAGCGGGACAGTTTACAATGAGCAGTTCTTC.

Only a few counts were recorded for this clonotype. The chain combines TRBV6-6 with TRBJ1-1; 8 bases map to TRBD1. Looked up from germline, CDR1 is MNHNY and CDR2 is SVGAGI (reference sequence). J was trimmed by 5 bases and V by 8 bases; bases with no gene match: 4. This CDR3 region has 12 residues. CDR3: CASDRGGTEAFF. CDR3 nucleotide sequence: TGTGCCAGCGACAGGGGAGGGACTGAAGCTTTCTTT.

V is TRBV28 and J is TRBJ1-4, with TRBD1 matching over 7 bases. The V gene's germline CDR1 is MDHEN and CDR2 SYDVKM. Trimming cost V 8 bases and J 10 bases; bases outside gene matches: 4. This CDR3 contains 11 residues. CDR3 nucleotide sequence: TGTGCCAGCGGTTACAGGGGAAAACTGTTTTTT. Its translation is CASGYRGKLFF.